This entry describes one T cell receptor beta chain. Its target is unknown. The V gene's germline CDR1 is GTSNPN and CDR2 SVGIG (reference sequence). There are 14 residues in the CDR3. V was clipped by 2 bases and J by 3 bases; unmatched bases: 4. The data are from a study of cytomegalovirus exposure and HLA in healthy donors. Study-wide context: The 95 to 150 validation repertoires used the same platform as the 650 to 850 first-cohort repertoires, a later analysis reported. General observations from the study: Altogether, 170 or so TCR beta chains were recorded as cytomegalovirus-associated. Usually a TCR sequence was rare, but some public TCRs were found in many donors.

Clones were read by immunoSEQ multiplex PCR, and TCRdb kept only the in-frame ones, dropping some. Seen here are 220,000 or so clones, less than 90% observed once, and the top ten hold roughly 5.4%. Sequencing was done on a sample of PBMCs. The source of this sequence is a woman under 30 in good health and CMV-seronegative. This rearrangement joins TRBV30 to TRBJ2-7, with 10 nucleotides matching TRBD1. The CDR3 nucleotides are TGTGCCTGGAGTTCCGGACAGGGGGGCTACGAGCAGTACTTC. This translates into CAWSSGQGGYEQYF.